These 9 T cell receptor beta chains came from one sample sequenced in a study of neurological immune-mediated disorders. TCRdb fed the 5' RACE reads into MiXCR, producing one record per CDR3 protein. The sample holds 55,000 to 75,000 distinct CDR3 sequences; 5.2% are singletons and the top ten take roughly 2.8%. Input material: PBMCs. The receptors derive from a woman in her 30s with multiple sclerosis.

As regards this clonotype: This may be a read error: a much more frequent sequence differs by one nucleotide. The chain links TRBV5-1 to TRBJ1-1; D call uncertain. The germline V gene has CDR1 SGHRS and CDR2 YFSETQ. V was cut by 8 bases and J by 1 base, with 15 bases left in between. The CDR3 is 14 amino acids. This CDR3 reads CASNLGKQNTEAFF. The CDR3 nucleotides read TGCGCCAGTAACCTAGGGAAGCAGAACACTGAAGCTTTCTTT.

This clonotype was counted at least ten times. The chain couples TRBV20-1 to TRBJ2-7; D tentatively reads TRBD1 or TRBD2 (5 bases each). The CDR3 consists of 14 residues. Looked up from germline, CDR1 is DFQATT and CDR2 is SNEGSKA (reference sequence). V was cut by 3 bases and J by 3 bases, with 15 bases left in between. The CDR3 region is CSASSGGRYYEQYF. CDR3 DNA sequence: TGCAGTGCTAGTAGTGGGGGAAGGTACTACGAGCAGTACTTC.

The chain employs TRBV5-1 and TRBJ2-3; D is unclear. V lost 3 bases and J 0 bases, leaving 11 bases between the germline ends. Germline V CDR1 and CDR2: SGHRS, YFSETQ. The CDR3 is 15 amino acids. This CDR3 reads CASSSDHTSTDTQYF. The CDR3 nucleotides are TGCGCCAGCAGCTCGGACCATACTAGCACAGATACGCAGTATTTT.

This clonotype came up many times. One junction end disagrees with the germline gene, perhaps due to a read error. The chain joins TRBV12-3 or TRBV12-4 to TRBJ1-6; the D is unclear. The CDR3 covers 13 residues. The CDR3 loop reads CASSQDYNSPLNF. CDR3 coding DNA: TGTGCCAGCAGCCAAGACTATAATTCACCCCTCAACTTT.

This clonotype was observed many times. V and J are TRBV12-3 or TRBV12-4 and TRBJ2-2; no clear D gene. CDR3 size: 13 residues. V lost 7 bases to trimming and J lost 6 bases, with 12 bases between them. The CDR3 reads CASTAAMPGELFF. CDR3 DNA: TGTGCCAGCACGGCCGCCATGCCCGGGGAGCTGTTTTTT.

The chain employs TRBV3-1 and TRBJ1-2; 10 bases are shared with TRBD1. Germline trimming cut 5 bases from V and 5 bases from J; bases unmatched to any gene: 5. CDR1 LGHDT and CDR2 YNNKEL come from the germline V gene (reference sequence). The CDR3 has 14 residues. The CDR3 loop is CASSDGGQGYGYTF. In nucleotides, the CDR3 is TGTGCCAGCAGCGACGGGGGACAGGGGTATGGCTACACCTTC.

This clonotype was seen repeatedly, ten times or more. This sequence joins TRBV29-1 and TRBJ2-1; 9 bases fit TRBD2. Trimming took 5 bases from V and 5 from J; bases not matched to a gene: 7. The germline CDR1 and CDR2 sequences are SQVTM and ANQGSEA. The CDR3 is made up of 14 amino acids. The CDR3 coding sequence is TGCAGCGTTAGTGGGCGACTAGCGGACAATGAGCAGTTCTTC. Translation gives CSVSGRLADNEQFF.

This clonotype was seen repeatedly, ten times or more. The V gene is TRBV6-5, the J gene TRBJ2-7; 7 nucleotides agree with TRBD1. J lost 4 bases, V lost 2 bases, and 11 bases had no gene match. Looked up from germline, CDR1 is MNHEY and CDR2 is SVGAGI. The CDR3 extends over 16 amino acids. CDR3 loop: CASSYRGQDARYEQYF. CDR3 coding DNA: TGTGCCAGCAGTTACCGAGGACAGGACGCGAGATACGAGCAGTACTTC.

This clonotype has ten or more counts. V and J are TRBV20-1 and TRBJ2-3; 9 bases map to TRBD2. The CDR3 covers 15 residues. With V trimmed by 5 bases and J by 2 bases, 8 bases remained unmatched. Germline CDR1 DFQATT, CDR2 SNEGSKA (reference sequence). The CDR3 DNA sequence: TGCAGTGCTTTGGTAGCGGGGGCCCTCACAGATACGCAGTATTTT. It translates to CSALVAGALTDTQYF.